This T cell receptor beta chain came from a study of human T cells and chemical hapten exposure. Study results and limitations: There was alopecia in the donors, so their immune response may differ from that of healthy people. No alteration of TCRs above 1 in 1000 frequency was seen with DPC sensitization.

The time point is: patch test 3, about 24 weeks after DPC sensitization. Treatment described: therapeutic diphenylcyclopropenone sensitization with weekly scalp DPC. Remarks on this clonotype: What it recognizes is unknown.

Attachment of unique molecular identifiers to individual cDNA molecules was performed in the library. TCRdb reprocessed the RACE reads via MiXCR and lists one record per CDR3 protein. The table includes roughly 200,000 distinct CDR3 sequences, 20% to 25% detected once. J gave up 1 base and V 3 bases, and 5 bases lay outside the gene matches. In germline, CDR1 is SNHLY, CDR2 FYNNEI. The CDR3 spans 15 residues. Source: whole blood, taken in connection with sensitization to the hapten diphenylcyclopropenone (DPC). This TCR came from a woman in her forties with alopecia areata. Some clones in this sample may be carry-over from other donors' samples. The chain recombines TRBV2 with TRBJ2-5, with 7 bases fitting TRBD2. CDR3 bases: TGTGCCAGCAGTGATGTTGCGGGAGCCCAAGAGACCCAGTACTTC. Residues: CASSDVAGAQETQYF. Full variable domain (remainder filled in from reference TRBV2 and TRBJ2-5): EPEVTQTPSHQVTQMGQEVILRCVPISNHLYFYWYRQILGQKVEFLVSFYNNEISEKSEIFDDQFSVERPDGSNFTLKIRSTKLEDSAMYFCASSDVAGAQETQYFGPGTRLLVL.